The 25 T cell receptor beta chains given below trace back to one sample, sequenced in a study of blood T cells in healthy people across ages. Alongside a J-beta primer mix, a sample-barcoded 5' primer served in a second PCR lasting roughly 7 to 11 cycles. A single record per CDR3 protein comes from TCRdb applying MiXCR to the 5' RACE reads. This table holds approximately 2,000,000 distinct CDR3 sequences, 39% found once. The sample comprised blood. The source of these receptors is a human donor in good health.

This clonotype was detected once. V is TRBV6-5 and J is TRBJ1-2, with 10 nucleotides matching TRBD1. CDR3 length: 19 amino acids. With 2 bases clipped from V and 6 bases from J, the junction kept 18 bases outside the gene matches. In germline, CDR1 is MNHEY, CDR2 SVGAGI. Here the CDR3 DNA reads TGTGCCAGCAGTTACGCGATAGGACAGGGGGGATTGTGGACTAATGGCTACACCTTC. Translating it yields CASSYAIGQGGLWTNGYTF.

This clonotype has a handful of counts. The rearrangement joins TRBV4-2 to TRBJ2-3; 12 bases agree with TRBD2. V shed 0 bases, J shed 0 bases, and the junction held 7 bases outside the gene matches. CDR3 size: 19 residues. Germline values: CDR1 LGHNA, CDR2 YNFKEQ. CDR3 sequence: CASSQEKTSGGRSTDTQYF. Written as DNA, the CDR3 is TGTGCCAGCAGCCAAGAAAAGACTAGCGGGGGCCGAAGCACAGATACGCAGTATTTT.

This chain uses TRBV20-1 with TRBJ1-6, with D possibly matching TRBD1 (5 bases). Germline V gene sequence: CDR1 DFQATT, CDR2 SNEGSKA (reference sequence). CDR3 length: 13 residues. V was pared by 4 bases and J by 6 bases, with 10 bases between. The CDR3 DNA reads TGCAGTGCTATCAGGGACTCTAATTCACCCCTCCACTTT. It specifies CSAIRDSNSPLHF.

This clonotype was seen a handful of times. J is TRBJ2-1 and V is TRBV7-9; weak D call: TRBD2 (5 bases). V gave up 4 bases and J gave up 15 bases, with 16 bases separating them. This CDR3 region has 12 residues. Germline assignment: CDR1 SEHNR and CDR2 FQNEAQ (reference sequence). The CDR3 DNA sequence: TGTGCCAGCAGCTCCTCCGGGGAAATTTTGTTCTTC. Its protein is CASSSSGEILFF. The full variable domain, rest sourced from reference TRBV7-9 and TRBJ2-1, is DTGVSQNPRHKITKRGQNVTFRCDPISEHNRLYWYRQTLGQGPEFLTYFQNEAQLEKSRLLSDRFSAERPKGSFSTLEIQRTEQGDSAMYLCASSSSGEILFFGPGTRLTVL.

The genes are TRBV20-1 and TRBJ1-1; a weak D match, TRBD1 (5 bases). Germline assignment: CDR1 DFQATT and CDR2 SNEGSKA (reference sequence). This CDR3 contains 14 residues. V dropped 7 bases and J dropped 0 bases, with 15 bases sitting between them. The CDR3 DNA is TGCAGTGATCTATCCGGGGGGATGAACACTGAAGCTTTCTTT. This encodes CSDLSGGMNTEAFF.

The chain recombines TRBV20-1 with TRBJ2-7, with D uncertain. The CDR3 contains 14 residues. Germline V gives CDR1 DFQATT, CDR2 SNEGSKA (reference sequence). Trimming stripped 5 bases from V and 4 bases from J, with 18 bases between. The CDR3: CSAPALDQEYEQYF. The CDR3 DNA follows: TGCAGTGCTCCGGCGCTCGACCAAGAATACGAGCAGTACTTC.

This sequence joins TRBV20-1 and TRBJ2-4; TRBD2 matches at 7 bases. The DNA end favors TRBJ2-7, so the J call may be wrong. The CDR3 spans 16 residues. The germline V gene encodes CDR1 DFQATT and CDR2 SNEGSKA (reference sequence). The CDR3 protein is CSARDKAPSGLYEQYF. Here the CDR3 DNA reads TGCAGTGCTAGAGATAAGGCCCCTAGCGGTCTATACGAGCAGTACTTC.

Notes on this clonotype: At one end, the junction sequence differs from germline, possibly due to a read error. The rearrangement links TRBV12-3 or TRBV12-4 to TRBJ2-3; 7 bases match TRBD2. The CDR3 is 14 amino acids. The CDR3 is CASSLSGAADTEYF. The CDR3 nucleotides read TGTGCCAGCAGTTTAAGCGGGGCAGCAGATACGGAGTATTTT.

This chain uses TRBV7-2 with TRBJ2-1, with TRBD2 matching 7 bases. Germline CDR1 and CDR2: SGHTA and FQGNSA. The CDR3 extends over 15 amino acids. Germline trimming cut 3 bases from V and 8 bases from J; bases unmatched to any gene: 10. The CDR3 DNA follows: TGTGCCAGCAGCTTGGCCCGTGTAGCGGGCGATGAGCAGTTCTTC. Residues: CASSLARVAGDEQFF. The full variable domain, in which reference TRBV7-2 and TRBJ2-1 provide the parts outside the CDR3, is GAGVSQSPSNKVTEKGKDVELRCDPISGHTALYWYRQSLGQGLEFLIYFQGNSAPDKSGLPSDRFSAERTGGSVSTLTIQRTQQEDSAVYLCASSLARVAGDEQFFGPGTRLTVL.

The chain employs TRBV3-1 and TRBJ2-5; the D is unclear. Trimming removed 0 bases from V and 13 bases from J, with 12 bases in between. This CDR3 region has 12 residues. Germline loops: CDR1 LGHDT, CDR2 YNNKEL (reference sequence). This chain's CDR3 is CASSQDGTPGYF. CDR3 nucleotide sequence: TGTGCCAGCAGCCAAGATGGAACCCCTGGGTACTTC.

This chain connects TRBV7-6 to TRBJ1-1; 7 positions agree with TRBD1. The germline V gene encodes CDR1 SGHVS and CDR2 FNYEAQ. The CDR3 length is 15 residues. J lost 0 bases, V lost 5 bases, and 6 bases had no gene match. The DNA of the CDR3 is TGTGCCAGCAGCGCTGGGACAGTTATGAACACTGAAGCTTTCTTT. This sequence encodes CASSAGTVMNTEAFF. Using reference TRBV7-6 and TRBJ1-1 for the parts outside the CDR3, the full variable domain is GAGVSQSPRYKVTKRGQDVALRCDPISGHVSLYWYRQALGQGPEFLTYFNYEAQQDKSGLPNDRFSAERPEGSISTLTIQRTEQRDSAMYRCASSAGTVMNTEAFFGQGTRLTVV.

The rearrangement uses TRBV12-3 or TRBV12-4 and TRBJ2-4; the D gene is possibly TRBD1 (6 bases). The CDR3 is made up of 13 amino acids. V was cut by 5 bases and J by 13 bases, with 18 bases left in between. As DNA, the CDR3 is TGTGCCAGCAGTCATGGACAGCTGTACGCGCAGTACTTC. Encoded protein: CASSHGQLYAQYF.

This sequence joins TRBV4-3 and TRBJ1-1; D ambiguous. The V gene's germline CDR1 is LGHNA and CDR2 YSLEER. Trimming pared 0 bases from V and 4 bases from J, leaving 6 bases between. The CDR3 is made up of 13 amino acids. The CDR3 coding sequence is TGCGCCAGCAGCCAAGAACTTTTCACTGAAGCTTTCTTT. This sequence encodes CASSQELFTEAFF.

In its sample, this clonotype was seen a few times. The chain is built from TRBV7-3 and TRBJ1-2; the D is unclear. The CDR3 covers 18 residues. Germline CDR1 reads SGHTA; CDR2 reads FQGTGA. V was shortened by 4 bases and J by 4 bases, with 25 bases between the two germline ends. The CDR3 region has the DNA TGTGCCAGCAGCTCCTCCGTACCACGAGGGAGTTCCCTCTATGGCTACACCTTC. This sequence encodes CASSSSVPRGSSLYGYTF.

The chain has TRBV25-1 and TRBJ1-1; D is possibly TRBD1 (6 bases). Germline-derived CDR1 and CDR2 are MGHDK and SYGVNS. CDR3 size: 11 residues. V lost 6 bases, J lost 7 bases, and 9 bases lay in between. The CDR3 region has the DNA TGTGCCAGCAGCAAGGGGGGTGAAGCTTTCTTT. It translates to CASSKGGEAFF.

This clonotype was observed at least ten times. CDR3 in DNA: TGTGCCACCAGCAGAGGAGGTGGGGAGACCCAGTACTTC. Translating gives CATSRGGGETQYF. The chain links TRBV15 to TRBJ2-5, with D unclear. CDR1 and CDR2 (germline): LNHNV, YYDKDF (reference sequence). With 1 base removed from V and 5 bases from J, the gap between germline ends came to 8 bases. The CDR3 sequence is 13 residues long.

This clonotype was counted at least ten times. This rearrangement joins TRBV4-1 to TRBJ2-5; D may be TRBD2 (5 bases). Germline loops: CDR1 MGHRA, CDR2 YSYEKL. The germline V and J ends were trimmed by 4 bases and 5 bases, with 8 bases remaining between them. The CDR3 totals 12 residues. The CDR3 loop reads CASSRGSETQYF. In nucleotides, the CDR3 is TGCGCCAGCAGCCGAGGGTCGGAGACCCAGTACTTC.

This chain connects TRBV4-3 to TRBJ2-1, with 9 bases that match TRBD1. The V gene end was trimmed by 2 bases and the J gene end by 8 bases; junction bases not matched to a gene: 22. In germline, CDR1 is LGHNA, CDR2 YSLEER. This CDR3 has 20 residues. Here the CDR3 reads CASSQIRDRESRGLGDEQFF. CDR3 in DNA: TGCGCCAGCAGCCAAATCCGGGACAGGGAGTCCCGAGGCCTCGGAGATGAGCAGTTCTTC.

The rearrangement joins TRBV4-1 to TRBJ2-2, with TRBD2 matching over 7 bases. Per germline, CDR1 MGHRA and CDR2 YSYEKL. V lost 4 bases and J lost 2; bases outside the gene matches: 7. The CDR3 is made up of 16 amino acids. CDR3 DNA sequence: TGCGCCAGCAGCCCACGGGCGGGGGATAACACCGGGGAGCTGTTTTTT. Residues: CASSPRAGDNTGELFF.

V is TRBV4-3 and J is TRBJ1-2; no definite D call. This CDR3 is 16 amino acids long. Per germline, CDR1 LGHNA and CDR2 YSLEER. V shed 0 bases and J shed 6 bases, with 17 bases lying between them. The CDR3 spells CASSQDPFWQDDGYTF. The CDR3 coding sequence is TGCGCCAGCAGCCAAGATCCGTTTTGGCAGGACGATGGCTACACCTTC.

This chain links TRBV21-1 with TRBJ1-2; the table's D call TRBD1 went unverified against the DNA. TRBV21-1 is deemed a pseudogene. The CDR3 is 15 residues long. The CDR3 is CASSIGRGWNYGYTF. The CDR3 nucleotides are TGTGCCAGCAGCATCGGCAGGGGATGGAACTATGGCTACACCTTC.

The chain has TRBV6-5 and TRBJ1-4; D gene ambiguous. The germline gives CDR1 MNHEY, CDR2 SVGAGI. V was trimmed by 5 bases and J by 6 bases, leaving 13 bases between them. This CDR3 contains 14 residues. The CDR3 sequence: CASSETLKDEKLFF. The CDR3 DNA is TGTGCCAGCAGTGAGACTCTAAAGGATGAAAAACTGTTTTTT.

The chain employs TRBV20-1 and TRBJ2-1; D call uncertain. Germline-derived CDR1 and CDR2 are DFQATT and SNEGSKA (reference sequence). With 7 bases removed from V and 4 bases from J, the gap between germline ends came to 11 bases. The CDR3 contains 12 residues. The CDR3 DNA is TGCAGTGTTGGTGACCCGTACAATGAGCAGTTCTTC. It translates to CSVGDPYNEQFF.

The rearrangement links TRBV5-1 to TRBJ2-6; D is unclear. Germline CDR1 and CDR2: SGHRS and YFSETQ. This CDR3 comprises 15 residues. Trimming took off 2 bases at V and 0 bases at J, with 6 bases between the two ends. The CDR3 protein is CASSFILSGANVLTF. The CDR3 DNA follows: TGCGCCAGCAGCTTTATCCTCTCTGGGGCCAACGTCCTGACTTTC. The complete variable domain, with remaining parts taken from reference TRBV5-1 and TRBJ2-6, reads KAGVTQTPRYLIKTRGQQVTLSCSPISGHRSVSWYQQTPGQGLQFLFEYFSETQRNKGNFPGRFSGRQFSNSRSEMNVSTLELGDSALYLCASSFILSGANVLTFGAGSRLTVL.

This sequence joins TRBV7-6 and TRBJ2-1; 7 nucleotides align to TRBD1. CDR3 length: 17 residues. Trimming cost V 5 bases and J 7 bases; bases outside gene matches: 17. Germline CDR1 is SGHVS and CDR2 is FNYEAQ. The CDR3 loop reads CASSAYHGTDLWNEQFF. In nucleotides, the CDR3 is TGTGCCAGCAGCGCCTACCACGGGACAGACCTCTGGAATGAGCAGTTCTTC.